A selection of T cell receptor beta chains follows, all from one sample in a study of a mutant IDH1 vaccine in newly diagnosed glioma. Their specific antigens are unknown. Some clones are missing from TCRdb's copy, which holds only in-frame ones; the method was immunoSEQ multiplex PCR. The sample holds fewer than 45,000 clones, around 82% seen once. Sequences were derived from PBMCs, sampled from a glioma patient whose treatment included an IDH1 peptide vaccine. The receptors derive from a man aged 18 to 29 with glioma. Some clones in this sample may be carry-over from other donors' samples. The CDR3 runs from the conserved cysteine through the conserved F or W. The order of the fields is V gene, CDR3 protein.

TRBV7-6	CASTLGSASSYEQYF
TRBV15	CATSRGDRGRSPLHF
TRBV19	CASSIEVGGLNTEAFF
TRBV11-2	CASSFRTGERGYTF
TRBV27	CASTQRGLDEQYF
TRBV5-4	CASSLEPPGELFF
TRBV4-1	CASSQTGTGSSNYGYTF
TRBV2	CASMASQVYEQYF
TRBV6-5	CASSYGRLGETQYF
TRBV29-1	CSVSYQGITEAFF
TRBV2	CASTTTQGYNEQFF
TRBV4-3	CASSQDHGGSYEQYF
TRBV5-6	CASSPKKRYEQYF
TRBV30	CAWVRAGGPGYEQFF
TRBV7-9	CASSLAGGYDTGELFF
TRBV6-4	CASSDNLWGVTGELFF
TRBV4-3	CASSQDEVQNTEAFF
TRBV15	CATSRGEQGARGQHF
TRBV6-5	CASSYTGTLGNTIYF
TRBV6-1	CASSESLAGVGEQYF
TRBV7-2	CASSLDPDSANYGYTF
TRBV5-4	CASREQQGMILREQYF
TRBV15	CATSRDPVTTGSASETQYF